The 23 T cell receptor beta chains in this list originate from one sample, sequenced in a study of post-analysis software for immune sequencing data. General observations from the study: Higher frequency in patients than in controls was seen for roughly 5 TRBV segments, with TRBV5-6, TRBV5-1 and TRBV20-1 among them.

No antigen is known for these receptors. The TCR beta cDNA libraries contained unique molecular identifiers. TCRdb used MiXCR to reprocess the PCR reads, holding one entry per CDR3 protein. This repertoire shows 800,000 to 950,000 distinct CDR3 sequences, about 57% found once; its top ten account for approximately 4.4%. The sequenced material came from blood. These receptor sequences come from a girl under 18 with multiple sclerosis.

The rearrangement uses TRBV20-1 and TRBJ2-5; 11 bases are shared with TRBD2. V was pared by 5 bases and J by 5 bases, with 10 bases of the junction left unmatched. CDR3 length equals 15 residues. From germline, CDR1 is DFQATT and CDR2 SNEGSKA (reference sequence). The CDR3: CSASLAGAPGETQYF. In DNA form, the CDR3 reads TGCAGTGCTTCACTAGCGGGGGCGCCGGGGGAGACCCAGTACTTC.

This clonotype was observed a few times. The chain combines TRBV29-1 with TRBJ1-2; the D gene is possibly TRBD1 (5 bases). This CDR3 spans 12 amino acids. The V gene lost 8 bases and the J gene lost 3 bases, with 13 bases spanning the gap. CDR1 SQVTM and CDR2 ANQGSEA come from the germline V gene. CDR3 protein: CSTKRGDYGYTF. DNA for the CDR3: TGCAGCACGAAACGGGGGGACTATGGCTACACCTTC.

The gene calls are TRBV5-1 and TRBJ2-1; D tentatively reads TRBD1 or TRBD2 (5 bases each). The CDR3 runs 17 residues. The V gene's germline CDR1 is SGHRS and CDR2 YFSETQ. V lost 4 bases and J 0 bases, leaving 17 bases between the germline ends. The CDR3 coding sequence is TGCGCCAGCAGCCCCCGGGACGGTAAACCCTCCTACAATGAGCAGTTCTTC. It translates to CASSPRDGKPSYNEQFF.

The CDR3 sequence is CSGTPGRNEQFF. CDR3 nucleotides: TGCAGCGGGACTCCCGGCCGGAATGAGCAGTTCTTC. The V call is TRBV29-1, the J call TRBJ2-1, with TRBD2 as a possible D gene (5 bases). Germline V lookup: CDR1 SQVTM, CDR2 ANQGSEA. The CDR3 covers 12 residues. The V gene lost 7 bases and the J gene lost 7 bases, with 14 bases spanning the gap.

This clonotype was detected a few times. J is TRBJ2-7 and V is TRBV6-5, with 7 positions matching TRBD1. Germline loops: CDR1 MNHEY, CDR2 SVGAGI. This CDR3 comprises 13 residues. V shed 7 bases, J shed 6 bases, and the junction held 9 bases outside the gene matches. For the CDR3, the DNA is TGTGCCAGCAACTACGGACCAGGGGGCGAGCAGTACTTC. Its protein product is CASNYGPGGEQYF.

Points on this clonotype: An end of the junction does not agree with germline; a read error may underlie this. The chain employs TRBV20-1 and TRBJ2-5; 9 bases match TRBD1. CDR1 and CDR2 from the germline V gene are DFQATT and SNEGSKA (reference sequence). CDR3 length equals 13 residues. The CDR3 loop is CSARDRDHETQYF. The CDR3 nucleotides read TGCAGTGCCAGGGACAGGGACCATGAGACCCAGTACTTC.

A few counts support this clonotype. The chain joins TRBV10-3 to TRBJ1-1; D unresolved. The germline CDR1 and CDR2 sequences are ENHRY and SYGVKD. The CDR3 loop spans 16 amino acids. V dropped 0 bases and J dropped 6 bases, with 17 bases sitting between them. CDR3: CAISESVSKGEPEAFF. The DNA for the CDR3 is TGTGCCATCAGTGAGTCGGTTAGTAAGGGCGAACCTGAAGCTTTCTTT.

This clonotype was observed a few times. The V and J genes are TRBV3-1 and TRBJ2-7; no firm D call. Per the germline V gene, CDR1 is LGHDT and CDR2 is YNNKEL (reference sequence). The CDR3 is made up of 15 amino acids. V dropped 0 bases and J dropped 2 bases, with 11 bases sitting between them. The CDR3 here is CASSQETVLPYEQYF. The CDR3 bases are TGTGCCAGCAGCCAAGAGACTGTTTTGCCCTACGAGCAGTACTTC.

The rearrangement links TRBV24-1 to TRBJ2-3; possibly TRBD2 for D (6 bases). The V gene's germline CDR1 is KGHDR and CDR2 SFDVKD. The CDR3 contains 12 residues. Trimming took 4 bases from V and 5 from J, leaving 6 bases between them. The CDR3 sequence: CATSEGGDTQYF. The CDR3, as DNA: TGTGCCACCAGTGAGGGGGGAGATACGCAGTATTTT.

The V and J genes are TRBV6-6 and TRBJ2-5, with D hard to call. Trimming pared 4 bases from V and 5 bases from J, leaving 11 bases between. Germline V gene data show CDR1 as MNHNY and CDR2 as SVGAGI (reference sequence). The CDR3 covers 13 residues. The DNA of the CDR3 is TGTGCCAGCAGTTTCAGGTCTTACGAGACCCAGTACTTC. Protein product: CASSFRSYETQYF.

This clonotype was observed a few times. This sequence joins TRBV5-1 and TRBJ2-5; no firm D call. Germline values: CDR1 SGHRS, CDR2 YFSETQ. Trimming took off 2 bases at V and 1 base at J, with 9 bases between the two ends. CDR3 length equals 14 residues. The CDR3 DNA sequence: TGCGCCAGCAGCTTTATGTCCCTCCAAGAGACCCAGTACTTC. Protein: CASSFMSLQETQYF.

The chain joins TRBV29-1 to TRBJ2-7; 9 nucleotides line up with TRBD2. The ends lost 7 bases at V and 2 bases at J; junction bases unmatched: 6. The germline V gene encodes CDR1 SQVTM and CDR2 ANQGSEA. The CDR3 runs to 13 residues. In DNA, the CDR3 is TGCAGCGCGGTGACTAGCGGCCCCTACGAGCAGTACTTC. The encoded protein is CSAVTSGPYEQYF.

The genes are TRBV4-1 and TRBJ2-1; D tentatively reads TRBD1 or TRBD2 (5 bases each). The CDR3 extends over 18 amino acids. Germline values: CDR1 MGHRA, CDR2 YSYEKL. Trimming removed 3 bases from V and 1 base from J, with 19 bases in between. The CDR3 loop reads CASSHSPGATQSYNEQFF. The CDR3 bases are TGCGCCAGCAGCCACTCCCCCGGGGCCACTCAATCCTACAATGAGCAGTTCTTC.

The chain carries TRBV6-2 or TRBV6-3 and TRBJ2-7; D not certain. The V gene's germline CDR1 is MNHEY and CDR2 SVGEGT. The CDR3 contains 15 residues. V lost 5 bases and J 0 bases, leaving 14 bases between the germline ends. Here the CDR3 reads CASSPWTVSSYEQYF. Here the CDR3 DNA reads TGTGCCAGCAGTCCCTGGACCGTGAGCTCCTACGAGCAGTACTTC.

The chain employs TRBV7-9 and TRBJ1-1; D remains ambiguous. Germline CDR1 SEHNR, CDR2 FQNEAQ (reference sequence). Trimming removed 3 bases from V and 8 bases from J, with 16 bases in between. This CDR3 is built from 14 residues. The CDR3 DNA is TGTGCCAGCAGCTTGAGAACAGCTTCTCGGGAAGCTTTCTTT. Its protein is CASSLRTASREAFF.

Written as DNA, the CDR3 is TGTGCCAGCAGCCCACTGGGGGTCGGGAACACTGAAGCTTTCTTT. Translating gives CASSPLGVGNTEAFF. This chain connects TRBV12-3 or TRBV12-4 to TRBJ1-1, with TRBD1 as a possible D gene (5 bases). V was clipped by 6 bases and J by 1 base, with 15 bases between them. CDR3 size: 15 residues.

The chain combines TRBV20-1 with TRBJ2-7, with 12 positions matching TRBD2. J gave up 2 bases and V 6 bases, and 11 bases lay outside the gene matches. This CDR3 contains 16 residues. Germline V gene data show CDR1 as DFQATT and CDR2 as SNEGSKA (reference sequence). CDR3 sequence reads: CSAQDHLAGGPYEQYF. The CDR3 nucleotides read TGCAGTGCCCAGGACCACCTAGCGGGAGGGCCCTACGAGCAGTACTTC.

The rearrangement joins TRBV2 to TRBJ1-2, with a tentative D call TRBD1 (6 bases). V was pared by 7 bases and J by 7 bases, with 19 bases between. This CDR3 comprises 14 residues. Germline V lookup: CDR1 SNHLY, CDR2 FYNNEI. The CDR3 DNA is TGTGCCAGCACCCCAGTGTCAGGGGTTGGTGGCTACACCTTC. As protein: CASTPVSGVGGYTF.

The V gene is TRBV15, the J gene TRBJ1-2; the D is unclear. The germline CDR1 and CDR2 sequences are LNHNV and YYDKDF (reference sequence). The CDR3 runs to 12 residues. Trimming shortened V by 4 bases and J by 6 bases, and 9 bases separated the two germline ends. The CDR3 sequence is CATSKYLHGYTF. The CDR3 nucleotides read TGTGCCACCAGCAAGTATCTTCATGGCTACACCTTC.

To note about this clonotype: This clone may be a read error of a much larger clone one base away. The gene calls are TRBV4-2 and TRBJ2-4, with D possibly being TRBD2 (5 bases). Trimming stripped 4 bases from V and 13 bases from J, with 23 bases between. Germline CDR1 reads LGHNA; CDR2 reads YNFKEQ. The CDR3 consists of 15 residues. The CDR3 sequence: CASSPAGGSHYGQYF. The CDR3 nucleotides read TGTGCCAGCAGCCCCGCCGGAGGATCCCATTACGGGCAGTACTTC.

This clonotype was observed a few times. The chain uses TRBV20-1 and TRBJ2-1; D remains unclear. The CDR3 length is 16 residues. Germline V gene lookup returns CDR1 DFQATT and CDR2 SNEGSKA (reference sequence). Trimming stripped 2 bases from V and 3 bases from J, with 17 bases between. CDR3 loop: CSARPVLALGYNEQFF. In DNA, the CDR3 is TGCAGTGCTAGACCCGTCCTGGCACTGGGCTACAATGAGCAGTTCTTC.

The V gene is TRBV4-2, the J gene TRBJ2-1; D might be TRBD1 or TRBD2, each matching 7 bases. In germline, CDR1 is LGHNA, CDR2 YNFKEQ. This CDR3 is built from 14 residues. Trimming stripped 3 bases from V and 8 bases from J, with 14 bases between. The DNA for the CDR3 is TGTGCCAGCAGCCACGGGCAGGGGGGGGATGAGCAGTTCTTC. It encodes CASSHGQGGDEQFF.

The genes are TRBV29-1 and TRBJ2-1; 9 nucleotides line up with TRBD2. Germline values: CDR1 SQVTM, CDR2 ANQGSEA. The CDR3 contains 15 residues. V lost 7 bases to trimming and J lost 3 bases; unmatched junction nucleotides: 10. The CDR3 coding sequence is TGCAGCGCTCCAAAAGGGCGGGAGGGCTACAATGAGCAGTTCTTC. This gives the protein CSAPKGREGYNEQFF.